This TCR beta chain emerged from a study of T cell responses to AZD1222 COVID-19 vaccine. There are 12 residues in the CDR3. Per the germline V gene, CDR1 is SNHLY and CDR2 is FYNNEI. Trimming removed 6 bases from V and 6 bases from J; junction bases left unmatched: 3. This clone is a singleton in its sample. Its antigen remains unidentified. Only in-frame clones appear in the TCRdb table, and some are missing; sequencing was by immunoSEQ multiplex PCR. The data show 200,000 or so clones, 93% seen once. Study outcomes and limitations: Researchers took repertoire samples only after the peak T cell response had come. Clonal diversity was possibly underestimated, and white British individuals and females predominated among donors. Baseline seropositivity occurred in only six AZD1222 recipients. Vaccination with two AZD1222 doses was followed by a rise in Spike-specific TCR breadth and depth.

The genes are TRBV2 and TRBJ2-7; 9 positions match TRBD2. The TCR sequence derives from an adult in good health. This material consisted of peripheral blood, taken on day 0 of MenACWY control vaccination. The CDR3 loop reads CASRAGGPEQYF. The CDR3, as DNA: TGTGCCAGCAGGGCGGGGGGGCCCGAGCAGTACTTC.